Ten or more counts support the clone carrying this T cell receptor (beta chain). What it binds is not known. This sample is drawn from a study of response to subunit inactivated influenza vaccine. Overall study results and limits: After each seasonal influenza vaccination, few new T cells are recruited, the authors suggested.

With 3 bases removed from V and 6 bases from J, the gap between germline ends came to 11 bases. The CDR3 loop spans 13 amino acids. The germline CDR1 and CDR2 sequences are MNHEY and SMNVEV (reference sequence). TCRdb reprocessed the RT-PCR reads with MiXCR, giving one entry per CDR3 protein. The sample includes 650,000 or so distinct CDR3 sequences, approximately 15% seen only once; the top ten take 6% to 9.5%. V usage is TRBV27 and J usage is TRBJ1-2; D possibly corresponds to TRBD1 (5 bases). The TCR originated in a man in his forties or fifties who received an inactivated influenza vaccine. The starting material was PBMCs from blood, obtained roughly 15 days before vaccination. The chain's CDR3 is CASSFGGRDGYTF. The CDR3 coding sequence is TGTGCCAGCAGTTTCGGGGGAAGGGATGGCTACACCTTC.